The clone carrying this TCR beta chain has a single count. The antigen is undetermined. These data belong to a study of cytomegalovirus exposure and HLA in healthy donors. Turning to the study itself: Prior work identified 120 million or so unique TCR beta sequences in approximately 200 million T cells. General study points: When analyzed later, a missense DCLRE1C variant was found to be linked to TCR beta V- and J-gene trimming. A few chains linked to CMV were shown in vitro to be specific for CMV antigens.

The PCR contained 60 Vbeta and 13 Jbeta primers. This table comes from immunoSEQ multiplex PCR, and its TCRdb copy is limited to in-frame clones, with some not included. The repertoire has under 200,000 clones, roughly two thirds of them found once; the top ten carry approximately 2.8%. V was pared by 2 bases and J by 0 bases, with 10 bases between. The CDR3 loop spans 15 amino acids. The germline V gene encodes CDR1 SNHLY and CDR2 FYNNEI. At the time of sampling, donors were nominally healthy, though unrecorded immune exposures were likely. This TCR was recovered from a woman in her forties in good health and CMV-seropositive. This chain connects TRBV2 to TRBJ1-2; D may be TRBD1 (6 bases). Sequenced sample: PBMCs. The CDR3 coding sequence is TGTGCCAGCAGTGAACAGACAGGTACTAACTATGGCTACACCTTC. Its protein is CASSEQTGTNYGYTF.